A selection of T cell receptor beta chains follows, all from one sample in a study of blood T cell repertoires in COVID-19. Here immunoSEQ multiplex PCR was the method, and the copy in TCRdb shows in-frame clones only, minus some. This table has 45,000 to 60,000 clones, roughly nine tenths appearing once. The sequenced material came from peripheral blood. Receptors originate from a man aged 55 to 69 with active or convalescent COVID-19. The CDR3 runs from the conserved cysteine through the conserved F or W. D genes are given only for firm matches. Not every row has a clone size; where given, it reads once, few, many or a size class.

>TRBV19|TRBD2|NA|TRBJ2-7
TGTGCCAGTACGGGGGGATATTTCGACGAGCAGTACTTC
CASTGGYFDEQYF
>TRBV3-1/TRBV3-2|NA|few|TRBJ1-5
TGTGCCAGCAGCCAAGGGTCTTCAGCCCGGAGCAGGGGACGGCCCAATCAGCCCCAGCATTTT
CASSQGSSARSRGRPNQPQHF
>TRBV7-9|TRBD1|NA|TRBJ2-7
TGTGCCAGCAGCAACCGGGACAGGGCTTACGAGCAGTACTTC
CASSNRDRAYEQYF
>TRBV5-4|NA|NA|TRBJ1-3
TGTGCCACCTCAGGGGACGGAAACACCATATATTTT
CATSGDGNTIYF
>TRBV4-1|TRBD1|NA|TRBJ2-2
TGCGCCAGCAGCCAAACGGGACAGCCGAACACCGGGGAGCTGTTTTTT
CASSQTGQPNTGELFF
>TRBV5-4|TRBD2|NA|TRBJ2-1
TGTGCCAGCAGACCCCCGGGGACTAGCTCCTACAATGAGCAGTTCTTC
CASRPPGTSSYNEQFF
>TRBV5-1|NA|NA|TRBJ1-1
TGCGCCAGCAGCTTATTTGGAACCACAGACACTGAAGCTTTCTTT
CASSLFGTTDTEAFF
>TRBV27|NA|once|TRBJ2-7
TGTGCCAGCAGTCAAGGACTGGGATCCACCTACGAGCAGTACTTC
CASSQGLGSTYEQYF
>TRBV3-1/TRBV3-2|TRBD1|NA|TRBJ2-3
TGTGCCAGCAGCCCAGGGACAGGGAGTGGTCGTACGCAGTATTTT
CASSPGTGSGRTQYF
>TRBV30|TRBD1|few|TRBJ1-2
TGTGCCTGGAGTGTAGTAGGGGGCGCAGGGTATGGCTACACCTTC
CAWSVVGGAGYGYTF
>TRBV5-4|NA|NA|TRBJ2-1
TGTGCCAGCAGCTTGGGGGGGCCGAACAATGAGCAGTTCTTC
CASSLGGPNNEQFF
>TRBV11-1|TRBD2|few|TRBJ2-3
TGTGCCAGCAGCCTACTAGCGGGGAAAGATACGCAGTATTTT
CASSLLAGKDTQYF
>TRBV4-2|NA|NA|TRBJ1-5
TGTGCCAGCAGCCAAGACGGACTTAGCAATCAGCCCCAGCATTTT
CASSQDGLSNQPQHF
>TRBV6-4|NA|NA|TRBJ1-5
TGTGCCAGCAGTGTAGCTTGGGGCTTCAATCAGCCCCAGCATTTT
CASSVAWGFNQPQHF
>TRBV3-1/TRBV3-2|TRBD1|once|TRBJ1-1
TGTGCCAGCAGCTCATACGACAGGGGGAACACTGAAGCTTTCTTT
CASSSYDRGNTEAFF
>TRBV6-5|NA|NA|TRBJ1-1
TGTGCCAGCAGTTACGGGGACAAAGCTTTCTTT
CASSYGDKAFF
>TRBV28|NA|NA|TRBJ1-1
TGTGCCAGCGGCCGATCAGCGTTAGCTGAAGCTTTCTTT
CASGRSALAEAFF
>TRBV5-4|TRBD1|NA|TRBJ1-1
TGTGCCAGCAGCTGGGACAGGCGGAACACTGAAGCTTTCTTT
CASSWDRRNTEAFF
>TRBV9|NA|NA|TRBJ2-5
TGTGCCAGCAGCGTGTCTGCCCACCCGGAGGTCCAGTACTTC
CASSVSAHPEVQYF
>TRBV5-4|NA|once|TRBJ2-7
TGTGCCAGCAGCTTGATTGCAGGGTGGGGCTCCTACGAGCAGTACTTC
CASSLIAGWGSYEQYF
>TRBV7-9|NA|NA|TRBJ2-6
TGTGCCAGCAGCCCCTCGGGGGCCAACGTCCTGACTTTC
CASSPSGANVLTF
>TRBV7-2|TRBD2|NA|TRBJ2-7
TGTGCCAGCAGCTTAGGCGGGTTACTAGCGGGCGAGCAGTACTTC
CASSLGGLLAGEQYF